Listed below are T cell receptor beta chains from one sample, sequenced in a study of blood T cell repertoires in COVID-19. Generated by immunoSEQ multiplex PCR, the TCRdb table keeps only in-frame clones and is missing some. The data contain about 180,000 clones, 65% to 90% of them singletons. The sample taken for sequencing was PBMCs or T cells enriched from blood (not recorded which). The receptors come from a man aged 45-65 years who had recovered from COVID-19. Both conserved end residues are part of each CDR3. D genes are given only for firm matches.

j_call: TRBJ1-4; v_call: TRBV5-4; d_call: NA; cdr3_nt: TGTGCCAGCAGCTCGGGCGGGGGCGCCGGTGAAAAACTGTTTTTT; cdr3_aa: CASSSGGGAGEKLFF
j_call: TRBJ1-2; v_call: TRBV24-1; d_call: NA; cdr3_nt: TGTGCCACCAGTGGATTTTCGGAGTCTAACTATGGCTACACCTTC; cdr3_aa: CATSGFSESNYGYTF
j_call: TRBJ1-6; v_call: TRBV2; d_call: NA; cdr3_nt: TGTGCCAGCAGTGGACAGAGATATAATTCACCCCTCCACTTT; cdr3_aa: CASSGQRYNSPLHF
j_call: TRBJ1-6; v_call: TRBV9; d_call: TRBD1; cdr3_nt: TGTGCCAGCAGCGCCGGGACAGGCCTTAATTCACCCCTCCACTTT; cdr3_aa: CASSAGTGLNSPLHF
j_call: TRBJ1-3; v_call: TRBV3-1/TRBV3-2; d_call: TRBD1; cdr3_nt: TGTGCCAGCAGCCAACAGGGGGCTGGAAACACCATATATTTT; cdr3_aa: CASSQQGAGNTIYF
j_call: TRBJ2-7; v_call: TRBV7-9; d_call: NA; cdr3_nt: TGTGCCAGCAGCTTAGTATCAGGGAAAACCTACGAGCAGTACTTC; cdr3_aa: CASSLVSGKTYEQYF
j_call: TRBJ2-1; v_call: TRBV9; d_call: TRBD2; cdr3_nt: TGTGCCAGCAGCGTAGGTTTTAGCGGGGGGTATCTGGTTGAGCAGTTCTTC; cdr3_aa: CASSVGFSGGYLVEQFF
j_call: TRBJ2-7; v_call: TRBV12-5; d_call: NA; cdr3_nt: TGTGCTAGTGGTTTGGTACCAGTCTACGAGCAGTACTTC; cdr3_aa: CASGLVPVYEQYF
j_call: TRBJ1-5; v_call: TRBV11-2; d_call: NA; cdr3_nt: TGTGCCAGCAGCGGAACAGGAGGCAATCAGCCCCAGCATTTT; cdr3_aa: CASSGTGGNQPQHF
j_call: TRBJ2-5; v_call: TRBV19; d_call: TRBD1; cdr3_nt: TGTGCCAGTAGTACAGGGGGCGTCGAGACCCAGTACTTC; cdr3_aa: CASSTGGVETQYF
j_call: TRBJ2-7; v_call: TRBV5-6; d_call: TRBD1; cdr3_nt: TGTGCCAGCAGCCCCCGCCGGGACAGGGGTGCCGAGCAGTACTTC; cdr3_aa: CASSPRRDRGAEQYF
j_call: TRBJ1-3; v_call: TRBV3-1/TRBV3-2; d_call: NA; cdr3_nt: TGTGCCAGCAGCTTGAGATCCGGAAACACCATATATTTT; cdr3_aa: CASSLRSGNTIYF